Listed below are T cell receptor beta chains from one sample, sequenced in a study of blood T cell repertoires in COVID-19. The repertoire was sequenced with immunoSEQ multiplex PCR; TCRdb's copy has only in-frame clones and lacks some. The sample records some 250,000 clones, 80% to 85% being singletons. Sequencing was carried out using peripheral blood. The receptors stem from an older woman with active or convalescent COVID-19. CDR3s include the opening cysteine and the closing phenylalanine or tryptophan. The order of the fields is V gene, J gene, D gene, clone size, CDR3 protein, CDR3 DNA. The D gene is left open where the match is weak. The size entry is marked missing in some rows and otherwise reads once, few, many or a size class.

v_gene: TRBV6-5
j_gene: TRBJ1-4
d_gene: TRBD1
abundance: NA
CDR3aa: CASRPPGQGEKLFF
CDR3nt: TGTGCCAGCAGGCCACCGGGACAGGGGGAAAAACTGTTTTTT

v_gene: TRBV12-5
j_gene: TRBJ1-1
d_gene: TRBD1
abundance: NA
CDR3aa: CASRQGRTEAFF
CDR3nt: TGTGCTAGCCGACAGGGGCGGACTGAAGCTTTCTTT

v_gene: TRBV7-2
j_gene: TRBJ2-3
d_gene: NA
abundance: NA
CDR3aa: CASSLEIGDTQYF
CDR3nt: TGTGCCAGCAGCTTAGAAATCGGGGATACGCAGTATTTT

v_gene: TRBV27
j_gene: TRBJ2-7
d_gene: TRBD2
abundance: NA
CDR3aa: CASSPGGVVLEQYF
CDR3nt: TGTGCCAGCAGCCCTGGGGGGGTGGTACTCGAGCAGTACTTC

v_gene: TRBV5-6
j_gene: TRBJ1-1
d_gene: TRBD1
abundance: NA
CDR3aa: CASSVRGLRNTEAFF
CDR3nt: TGTGCCAGCAGTGTCAGGGGGCTTCGCAACACTGAAGCTTTCTTT

v_gene: TRBV11-2
j_gene: TRBJ1-1
d_gene: NA
abundance: once
CDR3aa: CASSFTGKATEAFF
CDR3nt: TGTGCCAGCAGCTTTACCGGGAAGGCCACTGAAGCTTTCTTT

v_gene: TRBV7-3
j_gene: TRBJ2-7
d_gene: TRBD1
abundance: NA
CDR3aa: CASSLSAGTGFSYEQYF
CDR3nt: TGTGCCAGCAGCTTATCCGCCGGGACAGGGTTCTCCTACGAGCAGTACTTC

v_gene: TRBV16
j_gene: TRBJ2-4
d_gene: NA
abundance: NA
CDR3aa: CASALRTRAIQYF
CDR3nt: TGTGCCAGCGCCTTGCGGACGAGGGCCATTCAGTACTTC

v_gene: TRBV6-5
j_gene: TRBJ1-1
d_gene: TRBD1
abundance: NA
CDR3aa: CASSYGQGLGNTEAFF
CDR3nt: TGTGCCAGCAGTTATGGACAGGGGTTGGGAAACACTGAAGCTTTCTTT

v_gene: TRBV25-1
j_gene: TRBJ1-2
d_gene: NA
abundance: NA
CDR3aa: CASSFSANYGYTF
CDR3nt: TGTGCCAGCAGCTTCAGTGCTAACTATGGCTACACCTTC

v_gene: TRBV18
j_gene: TRBJ2-3
d_gene: NA
abundance: many
CDR3aa: CASSRGTDTQYF
CDR3nt: TGTGCCAGCTCGCGGGGAACAGATACGCAGTATTTT

v_gene: TRBV6-5
j_gene: TRBJ2-7
d_gene: NA
abundance: NA
CDR3aa: CASSYGVSGYEQYF
CDR3nt: TGTGCCAGCAGTTACGGGGTTAGCGGCTACGAGCAGTACTTC

v_gene: TRBV9
j_gene: TRBJ2-5
d_gene: NA
abundance: NA
CDR3aa: CASSVGGIGETQYF
CDR3nt: TGTGCCAGCAGCGTAGGCGGGATAGGGGAGACCCAGTACTTC

v_gene: TRBV6-5
j_gene: TRBJ1-1
d_gene: TRBD1
abundance: NA
CDR3aa: CASSLDREAFF
CDR3nt: TGTGCCAGCAGTTTGGACAGGGAAGCTTTCTTT

v_gene: TRBV6-5
j_gene: TRBJ1-4
d_gene: TRBD1
abundance: NA
CDR3aa: CASSRGQGNEKLFF
CDR3nt: TGTGCCAGCAGTCGCGGACAGGGTAATGAAAAACTGTTTTTT

v_gene: TRBV5-4
j_gene: TRBJ2-1
d_gene: TRBD1
abundance: NA
CDR3aa: CASSPRQGAAYNEQFF
CDR3nt: TGTGCCAGCAGCCCCCGACAGGGGGCCGCCTACAATGAGCAGTTCTTC

v_gene: TRBV7-9
j_gene: TRBJ2-3
d_gene: NA
abundance: NA
CDR3aa: CASSFSGDTQYF
CDR3nt: TGTGCCAGCAGCTTCAGCGGGGATACGCAGTATTTT

v_gene: TRBV29-1
j_gene: TRBJ1-4
d_gene: TRBD1
abundance: NA
CDR3aa: CSGGQGVGNEKLFF
CDR3nt: TGCAGCGGGGGACAGGGGGTCGGTAATGAAAAACTGTTTTTT

v_gene: TRBV7-9
j_gene: TRBJ1-1
d_gene: NA
abundance: NA
CDR3aa: CASSLGSGVAEAFF
CDR3nt: TGTGCCAGCAGCTTAGGGTCCGGGGTCGCTGAAGCTTTCTTT

v_gene: TRBV15
j_gene: TRBJ1-4
d_gene: TRBD1
abundance: once
CDR3aa: CATSGARGQGPEKLFF
CDR3nt: TGTGCCACCTCCGGGGCCCGGGGACAGGGCCCAGAAAAACTGTTTTTT

v_gene: TRBV6-5
j_gene: TRBJ1-1
d_gene: NA
abundance: NA
CDR3aa: CASSRPGGAEAFF
CDR3nt: TGTGCCAGCAGTAGACCGGGGGGCGCTGAAGCTTTCTTT

v_gene: TRBV2
j_gene: TRBJ2-3
d_gene: NA
abundance: NA
CDR3aa: CASSGLAPRTDTQYF
CDR3nt: TGTGCCAGCAGTGGGCTAGCCCCGAGAACAGATACGCAGTATTTT

v_gene: TRBV6-1
j_gene: TRBJ2-5
d_gene: TRBD2
abundance: NA
CDR3aa: CASSESGGGETQYF
CDR3nt: TGTGCCAGCAGTGAAAGTGGCGGGGGGGAGACCCAGTACTTC

v_gene: TRBV14
j_gene: TRBJ2-3
d_gene: TRBD2
abundance: NA
CDR3aa: CASSLLAGTSTQYF
CDR3nt: TGTGCCAGCTCCCTGCTAGCGGGGACCTCTACGCAGTATTTT

v_gene: TRBV7-6
j_gene: TRBJ2-7
d_gene: NA
abundance: NA
CDR3aa: CASSLDHGYF
CDR3nt: TGTGCCAGCAGCTTAGATCACGGTTACTTC

v_gene: TRBV11-2
j_gene: TRBJ1-6
d_gene: NA
abundance: NA
CDR3aa: CASSSHRAQGYNSPLHF
CDR3nt: TGTGCCAGCAGCTCACACAGGGCCCAGGGATATAATTCACCCCTCCACTTT

v_gene: TRBV4-3
j_gene: TRBJ1-2
d_gene: NA
abundance: NA
CDR3aa: CASSQDIRRNYGYTF
CDR3nt: TGCGCCAGCAGCCAAGACATAAGGAGAAACTATGGCTACACCTTC